One sample yielded the 24 T cell receptor beta chains listed below, sequenced in a study of cytomegalovirus exposure and HLA in healthy donors. It was with 60 Vbeta and 13 Jbeta primers that the PCR ran. The assay was immunoSEQ multiplex PCR, and TCRdb's table has in-frame clones only and misses some. This table holds under 200,000 clones, roughly 80% found once. Input material: PBMCs. The source of these receptors is a female donor in good health and CMV-seronegative.

The CDR3 region is CASSAGRNEQFF. CDR3 coding DNA: TGTGCCAGCAGCGCAGGGAGGAATGAGCAGTTCTTC. V and J are TRBV9 and TRBJ2-1, with D maybe TRBD2 (6 bases). V was trimmed by 3 bases and J by 7 bases, leaving 8 bases between them. The length of the CDR3 is 12 residues. Germline V gene lookup returns CDR1 SGDLS and CDR2 YYNGEE.

A single count supports this clone. The chain combines TRBV6-5 with TRBJ1-1, with D hard to call. CDR1 is MNHEY, CDR2 SVGAGI, per germline. Trimming took off 0 bases at V and 2 bases at J, with 4 bases between the two ends. The CDR3 sequence is 13 residues long. CDR3 sequence: CASSYSTNTEAFF. CDR3 nucleotides: TGTGCCAGCAGTTACTCGACTAACACTGAAGCTTTCTTT.

The chain combines TRBV15 with TRBJ2-3, with TRBD1 matching 7 bases. The J segment lost 4 bases and the V segment lost 0 bases, leaving 13 bases of the junction unmatched. Germline CDR1 is LNHNV and CDR2 is YYDKDF (reference sequence). CDR3 length equals 18 residues. CDR3 sequence (DNA): TGTGCCACCAGCAGAGATCGAAAGGGGGCGCGAGAGGCAGATACGCAGTATTTT. Translation gives CATSRDRKGAREADTQYF.

This chain connects TRBV10-3 to TRBJ2-7; possibly TRBD2 for D (7 bases). V gave up 7 bases and J gave up 4 bases, with 17 bases separating them. CDR3 length: 14 residues. Germline V CDR1 and CDR2: ENHRY, SYGVKD. The CDR3 protein is CAIKEGGEMYEQYF. CDR3 nucleotides: TGTGCCATCAAGGAGGGGGGGGAAATGTACGAGCAGTACTTC.

This clone was observed a handful of times. CDR3 nucleotides: TGTGCCAGCAGCTTAGTGACGGGCGGGGGAAGGACAGATACGCAGTATTTT. Translation gives CASSLVTGGGRTDTQYF. The chain links TRBV7-8 to TRBJ2-3, with 7 bases aligning to TRBD2. CDR3 length equals 17 residues. The V gene's germline CDR1 is SGHVS and CDR2 FQNEAQ. The J segment lost 3 bases and the V segment lost 1 base, leaving 10 bases of the junction unmatched.

The CDR3 bases are TGTGCCAGCAGCTTAAGGCTAGAAAGCGCTGAGCAGTTCTTC. Translation: CASSLRLESAEQFF. The rearrangement joins TRBV5-4 to TRBJ2-1; the D is unclear. The CDR3 contains 14 residues. V was clipped by 2 bases and J by 9 bases, with 15 bases between them. The V gene's germline CDR1 is SGHNT and CDR2 YYREEE (reference sequence).

The chain combines TRBV7-9 with TRBJ2-7; perhaps TRBD1 as D (6 bases). Germline V lookup: CDR1 SEHNR, CDR2 FQNEAQ (reference sequence). CDR3 length equals 13 residues. Trimming took 6 bases from V and 0 from J, leaving 9 bases between them. CDR3 sequence reads: CASRNRASYEQYF. The CDR3 nucleotides read TGTGCCAGCAGAAACAGGGCCTCCTACGAGCAGTACTTC.

CDR3 residues: CASSFGGLAGGDNEQFF. Written as DNA, the CDR3 is TGCGCCAGCAGCTTTGGGGGACTAGCGGGAGGGGACAATGAGCAGTTCTTC. The J gene is TRBJ2-1, the V gene TRBV5-1, with 16 bases lining up with TRBD2. The germline V gene encodes CDR1 SGHRS and CDR2 YFSETQ. V was clipped by 2 bases and J by 5 bases; unmatched bases: 4. This CDR3 comprises 17 residues.

On this clone itself: The junction departs from germline at one end; a sequencing error may be responsible. The J gene is TRBJ2-7, the V gene TRBV7-9, with TRBD1 matching over 11 bases. The CDR3 spans 17 residues. Germline V lookup: CDR1 SEHNR, CDR2 FQNEAQ (reference sequence). Written as DNA, the CDR3 is TGTTCCAGCAGCCGTAACCCGGGACAGGGGGGGACCTACGAGCAGTACTTC. It specifies CSSSRNPGQGGTYEQYF. The full variable domain, rest sourced from reference TRBV7-9 and TRBJ2-7, is DTGVSQNPRHKITKRGQNVTFRCDPISEHNRLYWYRQTLGQGPEFLTYFQNEAQLEKSRLLSDRFSAERPKGSFSTLEIQRTEQGDSAMYLCSSSRNPGQGGTYEQYFGPGTRLTVT.

The V gene is TRBV4-1, the J gene TRBJ1-2, with 9 nucleotides matching TRBD1. Per the germline V gene, CDR1 is MGHRA and CDR2 is YSYEKL. The V and J ends lost 0 bases and 0 bases, in that order; junction bases with no gene match: 5. The CDR3 has 17 amino acids. The CDR3 is CASSQEVQGAANYGYTF. The CDR3, as DNA: TGCGCCAGCAGCCAAGAGGTACAGGGGGCGGCTAACTATGGCTACACCTTC.

This clone was found a few times. The chain combines TRBV7-9 with TRBJ2-7; TRBD2 matches 7 bases. V trimming: 5 bases; J trimming: 10 bases; junction bases outside the gene matches: 17. Germline V gene lookup returns CDR1 SEHNR and CDR2 FQNEAQ (reference sequence). This CDR3 region has 15 residues. CDR3 in DNA: TGTGCCAGCAGCCCACGACTAGCAGGTGGGGGGGATCAGTACTTC. Its protein product is CASSPRLAGGGDQYF.

The genes are TRBV12-5 and TRBJ2-7; D might be TRBD1 (6 bases). The CDR3 length is 14 residues. The V end lost 2 bases, the J end lost 3 bases, and 11 bases lay between the germline ends. Germline CDR1 is LGHNT and CDR2 is FRNRAP. CDR3 sequence: CASGLSGVFYEQYF. The CDR3 DNA reads TGTGCTAGTGGTTTGTCAGGGGTCTTCTACGAGCAGTACTTC. Using reference TRBV12-5 and TRBJ2-7 for the parts outside the CDR3, the full variable domain is DARVTQTPRHKVTEMGQEVTMRCQPILGHNTVFWYRQTMMQGLELLAYFRNRAPLDDSGMPKDRFSAEMPDATLATLKIQPSEPRDSAVYFCASGLSGVFYEQYFGPGTRLTVT.

This sequence joins TRBV6-5 and TRBJ2-1, with TRBD2 as a possible D gene (5 bases). The germline V gene has CDR1 MNHEY and CDR2 SVGAGI. The CDR3 runs 16 residues. V was clipped by 3 bases and J by 5 bases, with 17 bases between them. In DNA form, the CDR3 reads TGTGCCAGCAGTTATTACAAGAGGGCTGTCGACAATGAGCAGTTCTTC. Amino acid sequence: CASSYYKRAVDNEQFF.

This chain connects TRBV19 to TRBJ2-7; a weak D match, TRBD2 (7 bases). V lost 3 bases, J lost 4 bases, and 16 bases lay in between. Germline lookup yields CDR1 LNHDA and CDR2 SQIVND (reference sequence). The CDR3 contains 15 residues. The CDR3, as DNA: TGTGCCAGTAGTATCGGATGGGGGGGGCGGTACGAGCAGTACTTC. This sequence encodes CASSIGWGGRYEQYF.

This clone was detected a few times. V and J are TRBV2 and TRBJ2-1, with a possible D match to TRBD1 (5 bases). Trimming took 3 bases from V and 0 from J, leaving 9 bases between them. Germline loops: CDR1 SNHLY, CDR2 FYNNEI. CDR3 length: 15 amino acids. The CDR3 protein is CASSDRVSSYNEQFF. In DNA form, the CDR3 reads TGTGCCAGCAGTGACAGGGTCAGCTCCTACAATGAGCAGTTCTTC.

V usage is TRBV6-5 and J usage is TRBJ1-5, with 8 bases identical to TRBD1. J lost 2 bases, V lost 5 bases, and 5 bases had no gene match. CDR1 is MNHEY, CDR2 SVGAGI, per germline. The CDR3 consists of 15 residues. The CDR3 loop reads CASSPDRGGNQPQHF. The CDR3 DNA sequence: TGTGCCAGCAGTCCCGACAGGGGAGGCAATCAGCCCCAGCATTTT.

The chain joins TRBV19 to TRBJ2-3; no reliable D call. Germline CDR1 and CDR2: LNHDA and SQIVND (reference sequence). Trimming took 1 base from V and 5 from J, leaving 7 bases between them. This CDR3 is built from 13 residues. The CDR3: CASSIGREDTQYF. CDR3 coding DNA: TGTGCCAGTAGTATAGGGAGAGAAGATACGCAGTATTTT.

The chain employs TRBV6-6 and TRBJ2-7; 12 bases match TRBD2. CDR1 and CDR2 (germline): MNHNY, SVGAGI (reference sequence). This CDR3 comprises 15 residues. Trimming at V came to 5 bases and at J to 4 bases, leaving 6 bases not matched to a gene. CDR3 residues: CASSPLAGGEYEQYF. The DNA of the CDR3 is TGTGCCAGCAGTCCGCTAGCGGGGGGGGAGTACGAGCAGTACTTC.

The rearrangement links TRBV6-4 to TRBJ2-7; TRBD1 is a possible D gene (6 bases). The CDR3 consists of 15 residues. V lost 3 bases and J 2 bases, leaving 14 bases between the germline ends. Germline loops: CDR1 MRHNA, CDR2 SNTAGT. The CDR3 here is CASSEALWGPYEQYF. As DNA, the CDR3 is TGTGCCAGCAGTGAGGCACTCTGGGGGCCCTACGAGCAGTACTTC.

The chain has TRBV28 and TRBJ1-1; D unresolved. The V gene lost 4 bases and the J gene lost 2 bases, with 8 bases spanning the gap. CDR1 and CDR2 (germline): MDHEN, SYDVKM. The CDR3 runs 13 residues. The CDR3 region has the DNA TGTGCCAGCAGTTCGACAATAAACACTGAAGCTTTCTTT. Translated, it gives CASSSTINTEAFF.

The rearrangement uses TRBV7-9 and TRBJ2-2; D is possibly TRBD1 (5 bases). Germline CDR1 SEHNR, CDR2 FQNEAQ (reference sequence). This CDR3 contains 15 residues. V lost 2 bases, J lost 4 bases, and 11 bases lay in between. CDR3 DNA sequence: TGTGCCAGCAGCTTACAGGGTATGAGCACCGGGGAGCTGTTTTTT. It codes for CASSLQGMSTGELFF.

The chain carries TRBV5-3 and TRBJ1-5; 8 positions agree with TRBD1. TRBV5-3 is classed as an ORF, of uncertain function. V was pared by 3 bases and J by 3 bases, with 5 bases of the junction left unmatched. This CDR3 spans 15 amino acids. The CDR3 DNA reads TGTGCCAGAAGCTCGGACAGGGCATTCAATCAGCCCCAGCATTTT. It translates to CARSSDRAFNQPQHF.

This clone was detected once. The gene calls are TRBV10-1 and TRBJ2-3; 7 bases map to TRBD2. The CDR3 spans 12 residues. Germline values: CDR1 WNHNN, CDR2 SYGVQD (reference sequence). Germline trimming cut 11 bases from V and 2 bases from J; bases unmatched to any gene: 4. CDR3 nucleotides: TGCGCCGCGAGCGGGAACACAGATACGCAGTATTTT. This gives the protein CAASGNTDTQYF.

The chain is built from TRBV28 and TRBJ1-6, with 7 bases lining up with TRBD1. V lost 3 bases, J lost 0 bases, and 2 bases stayed unmatched. Germline V gene data show CDR1 as MDHEN and CDR2 as SYDVKM. The CDR3 runs to 16 residues. The CDR3 spells CASSLTGSSYNSPLHF. The CDR3 DNA follows: TGTGCCAGCAGTTTGACAGGGAGCTCCTATAATTCACCCCTCCACTTT.